This T cell receptor (beta chain) was retrieved from a study of persistence of HIV-infected CD4 T cells. The libraries were made with immunoSEQ version 4 in survey mode. This table comes from immunoSEQ multiplex PCR, and its TCRdb copy is limited to in-frame clones, with some not included. This table holds fewer than 35,000 clones, approximately 66% found once. Cells were stimulated with overlapping HIV-1 Gag 15-mer peptides. Sorting selected CD4+ T cells upregulating both CD40 ligand and CD69. General study findings and limits: Antigen-responding cells were enriched for degenerate expanded CDR3beta sequences.

On this clone itself: Its antigen is unknown.

The V and J ends lost 4 bases and 5 bases, in that order; junction bases with no gene match: 7. The germline CDR1 and CDR2 sequences are MNHEY and SVGAGI. There are 14 residues in the CDR3. This TCR was recovered from an adult man with HIV who was CMV-seropositive. The sequenced sample was CD4+ T cells sorted from PBMCs after roughly 18-hour stimulation, obtained from a patient who received antiretroviral therapy. The chain is built from TRBV6-5 and TRBJ2-7, with TRBD1 matching over 8 bases. CDR3 sequence (DNA): TGTGCCAGCAGTTTAGGACAGGGTAGGAACGAGCAGTACTTC. The encoded protein is CASSLGQGRNEQYF.